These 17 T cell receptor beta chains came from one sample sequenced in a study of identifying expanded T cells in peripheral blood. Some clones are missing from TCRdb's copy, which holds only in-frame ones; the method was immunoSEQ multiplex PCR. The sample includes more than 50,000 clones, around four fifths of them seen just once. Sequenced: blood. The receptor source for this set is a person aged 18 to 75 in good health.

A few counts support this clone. The CDR3 is CATSRVSGEGYGYTF. CDR3 DNA sequence: TGTGCCACCAGCAGAGTATCAGGGGAGGGGTATGGCTACACCTTC. This chain links TRBV15 with TRBJ1-2, with D perhaps matching TRBD1 (6 bases). The CDR3 loop spans 15 amino acids. Looked up from germline, CDR1 is LNHNV and CDR2 is YYDKDF (reference sequence). V was trimmed by 1 base and J by 5 bases, leaving 14 bases between them.

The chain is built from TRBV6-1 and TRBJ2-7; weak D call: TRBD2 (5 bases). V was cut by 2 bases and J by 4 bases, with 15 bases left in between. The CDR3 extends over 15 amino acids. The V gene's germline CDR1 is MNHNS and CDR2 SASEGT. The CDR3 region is CASSESRGNGYEQYF. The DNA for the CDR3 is TGTGCCAGCAGTGAAAGTCGAGGGAATGGGTACGAGCAGTACTTC.

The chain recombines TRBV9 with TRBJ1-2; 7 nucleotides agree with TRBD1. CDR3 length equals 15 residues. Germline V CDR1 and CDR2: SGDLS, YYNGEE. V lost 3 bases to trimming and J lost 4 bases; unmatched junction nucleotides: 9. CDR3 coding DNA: TGTGCCAGCAGCGGCGAGAGTCACAGGGGCTATGGCTACACCTTC. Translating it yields CASSGESHRGYGYTF.

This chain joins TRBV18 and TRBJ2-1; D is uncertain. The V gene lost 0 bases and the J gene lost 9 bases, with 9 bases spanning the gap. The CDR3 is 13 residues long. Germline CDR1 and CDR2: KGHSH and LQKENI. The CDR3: CASSPPAAGEQFF. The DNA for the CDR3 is TGTGCCAGCTCACCACCGGCAGCAGGTGAGCAGTTCTTC.

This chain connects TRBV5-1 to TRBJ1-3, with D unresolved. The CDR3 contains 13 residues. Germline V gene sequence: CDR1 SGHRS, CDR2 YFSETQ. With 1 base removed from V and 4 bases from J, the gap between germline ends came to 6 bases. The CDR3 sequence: CASSLSEGNTIYF. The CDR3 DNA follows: TGCGCCAGCAGCTTGTCAGAGGGAAACACCATATATTTT. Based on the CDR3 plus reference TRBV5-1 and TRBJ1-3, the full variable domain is KAGVTQTPRYLIKTRGQQVTLSCSPISGHRSVSWYQQTPGQGLQFLFEYFSETQRNKGNFPGRFSGRQFSNSRSEMNVSTLELGDSALYLCASSLSEGNTIYFGEGSWLTVV.

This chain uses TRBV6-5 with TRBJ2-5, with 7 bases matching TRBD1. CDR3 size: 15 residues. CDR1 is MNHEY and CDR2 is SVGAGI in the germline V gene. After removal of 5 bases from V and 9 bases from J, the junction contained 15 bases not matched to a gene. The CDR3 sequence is CASSTGTAKTLAQYF. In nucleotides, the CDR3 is TGTGCCAGCAGTACCGGGACAGCCAAGACTCTGGCCCAGTACTTC.

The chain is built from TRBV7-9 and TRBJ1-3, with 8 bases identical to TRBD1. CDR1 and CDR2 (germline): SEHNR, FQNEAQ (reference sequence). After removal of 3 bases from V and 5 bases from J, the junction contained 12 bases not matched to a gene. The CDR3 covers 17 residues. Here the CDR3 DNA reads TGTGCCAGCAGCTTTTTCGATGGCAGGGGGCACAGAAACACCATATATTTT. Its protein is CASSFFDGRGHRNTIYF.

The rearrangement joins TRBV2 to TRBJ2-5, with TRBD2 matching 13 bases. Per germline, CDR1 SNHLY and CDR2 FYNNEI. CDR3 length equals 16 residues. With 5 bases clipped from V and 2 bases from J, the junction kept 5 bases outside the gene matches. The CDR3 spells CASSSRLAGGQETQYF. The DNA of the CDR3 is TGTGCCAGCAGTTCTAGACTAGCGGGGGGACAAGAGACCCAGTACTTC.

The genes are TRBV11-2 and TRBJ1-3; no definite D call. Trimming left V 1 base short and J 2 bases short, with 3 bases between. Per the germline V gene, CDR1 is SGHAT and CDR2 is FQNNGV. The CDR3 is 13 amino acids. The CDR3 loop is CASSLGPGNTIYF. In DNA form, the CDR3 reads TGTGCCAGCAGCTTAGGGCCTGGAAACACCATATATTTT.

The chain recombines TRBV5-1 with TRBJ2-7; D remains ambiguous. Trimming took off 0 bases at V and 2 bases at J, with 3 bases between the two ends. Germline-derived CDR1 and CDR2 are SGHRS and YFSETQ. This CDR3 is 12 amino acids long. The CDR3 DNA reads TGCGCCAGCAGCTTGGTGCCCTACGAGCAGTACTTC. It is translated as CASSLVPYEQYF.

The CDR3 nucleotides are TGTGCCAGCAGCCAAGACTACGGGAACACTGAAGCTTTCTTT. Translating gives CASSQDYGNTEAFF. The chain is built from TRBV14 and TRBJ1-1; no clear D gene. CDR3 length: 14 residues. Germline V gene sequence: CDR1 SGHDN, CDR2 FVKESK. V was cut by 0 bases and J by 1 base, with 6 bases left in between.

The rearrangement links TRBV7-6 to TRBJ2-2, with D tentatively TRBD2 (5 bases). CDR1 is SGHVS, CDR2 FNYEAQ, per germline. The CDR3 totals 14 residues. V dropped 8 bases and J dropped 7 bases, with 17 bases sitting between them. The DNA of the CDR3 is TGTGCCAGCGTTAGGCTAGCCGGCAACGGGGAGCTGTTTTTT. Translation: CASVRLAGNGELFF.

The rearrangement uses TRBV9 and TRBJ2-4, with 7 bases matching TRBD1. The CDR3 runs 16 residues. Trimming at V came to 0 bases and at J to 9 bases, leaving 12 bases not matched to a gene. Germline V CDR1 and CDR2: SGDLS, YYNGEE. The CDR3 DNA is TGTGCCAGCAGCGTAGAGGCAGGGGGTCGGGGAACCATTCAGTACTTC. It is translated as CASSVEAGGRGTIQYF.

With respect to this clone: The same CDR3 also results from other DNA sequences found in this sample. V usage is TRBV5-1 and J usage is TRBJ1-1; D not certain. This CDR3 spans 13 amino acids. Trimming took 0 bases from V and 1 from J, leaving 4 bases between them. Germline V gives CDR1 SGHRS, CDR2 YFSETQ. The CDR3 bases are TGCGCCAGCAGCTTGGCGGGGAACACTGAAGCTTTCTTT. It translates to CASSLAGNTEAFF. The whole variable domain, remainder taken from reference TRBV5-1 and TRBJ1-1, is KAGVTQTPRYLIKTRGQQVTLSCSPISGHRSVSWYQQTPGQGLQFLFEYFSETQRNKGNFPGRFSGRQFSNSRSEMNVSTLELGDSALYLCASSLAGNTEAFFGQGTRLTVV.

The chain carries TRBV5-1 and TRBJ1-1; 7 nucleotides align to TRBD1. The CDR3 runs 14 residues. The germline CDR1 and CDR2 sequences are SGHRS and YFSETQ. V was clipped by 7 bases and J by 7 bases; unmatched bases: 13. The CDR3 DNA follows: TGCGCCAGCGAGCTAAGGAGGGGGCAGGGTGAAGCTTTCTTT. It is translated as CASELRRGQGEAFF. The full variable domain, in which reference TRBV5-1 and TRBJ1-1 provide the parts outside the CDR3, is KAGVTQTPRYLIKTRGQQVTLSCSPISGHRSVSWYQQTPGQGLQFLFEYFSETQRNKGNFPGRFSGRQFSNSRSEMNVSTLELGDSALYLCASELRRGQGEAFFGQGTRLTVV.

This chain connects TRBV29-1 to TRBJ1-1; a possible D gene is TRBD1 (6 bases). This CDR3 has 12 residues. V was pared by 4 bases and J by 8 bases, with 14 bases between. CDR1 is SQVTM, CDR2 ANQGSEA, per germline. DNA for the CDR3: TGCAGCGTTGCCCAGGGGAGGGGAGAAGCTTTCTTT. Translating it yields CSVAQGRGEAFF.

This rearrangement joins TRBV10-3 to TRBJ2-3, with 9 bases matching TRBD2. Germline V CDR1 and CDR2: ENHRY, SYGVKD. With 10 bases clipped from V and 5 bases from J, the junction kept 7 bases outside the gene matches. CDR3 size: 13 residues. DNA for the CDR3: TGTGCCACTGCGGGGGGGCAAGGAGATACGCAGTATTTT. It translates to CATAGGQGDTQYF.